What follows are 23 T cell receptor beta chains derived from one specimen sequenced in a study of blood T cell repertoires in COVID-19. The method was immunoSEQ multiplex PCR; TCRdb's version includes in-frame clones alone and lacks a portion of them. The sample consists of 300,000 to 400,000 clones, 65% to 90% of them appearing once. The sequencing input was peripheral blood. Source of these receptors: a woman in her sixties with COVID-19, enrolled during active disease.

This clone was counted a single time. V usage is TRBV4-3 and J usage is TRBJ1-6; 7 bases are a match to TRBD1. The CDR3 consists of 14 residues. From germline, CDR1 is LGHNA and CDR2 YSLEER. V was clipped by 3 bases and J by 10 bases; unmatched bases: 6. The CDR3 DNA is TGCGCCAGCAGCCAGAGCTCAGGGGGATCACCCCTCCACTTT. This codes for CASSQSSGGSPLHF.

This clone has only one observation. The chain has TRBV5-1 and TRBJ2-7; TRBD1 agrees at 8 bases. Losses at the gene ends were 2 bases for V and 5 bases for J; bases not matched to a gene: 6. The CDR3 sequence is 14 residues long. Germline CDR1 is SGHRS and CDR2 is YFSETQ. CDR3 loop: CASSFRTGTNEQYF. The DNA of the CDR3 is TGCGCCAGCAGCTTTCGGACAGGGACCAACGAGCAGTACTTC.

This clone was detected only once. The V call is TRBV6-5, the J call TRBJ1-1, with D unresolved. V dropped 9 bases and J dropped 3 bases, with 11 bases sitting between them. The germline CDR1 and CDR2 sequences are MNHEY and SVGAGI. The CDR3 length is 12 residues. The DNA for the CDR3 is TGTGCCAGTCGGAGCTGGGACACTGAAGCTTTCTTT. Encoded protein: CASRSWDTEAFF.

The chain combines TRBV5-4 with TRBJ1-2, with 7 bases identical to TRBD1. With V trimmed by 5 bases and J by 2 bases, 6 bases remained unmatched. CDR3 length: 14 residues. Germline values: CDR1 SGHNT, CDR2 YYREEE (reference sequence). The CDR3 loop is CASRSRDSNYGYTF. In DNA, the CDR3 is TGTGCCAGCAGGTCCCGGGACAGCAACTATGGCTACACCTTC.

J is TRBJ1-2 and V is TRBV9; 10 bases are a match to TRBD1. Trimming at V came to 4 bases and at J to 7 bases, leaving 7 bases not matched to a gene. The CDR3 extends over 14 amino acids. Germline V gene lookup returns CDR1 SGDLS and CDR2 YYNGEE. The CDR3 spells CASSTRDRGRGYTF. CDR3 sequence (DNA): TGTGCCAGCAGCACTCGGGACAGGGGCCGTGGCTACACCTTC.

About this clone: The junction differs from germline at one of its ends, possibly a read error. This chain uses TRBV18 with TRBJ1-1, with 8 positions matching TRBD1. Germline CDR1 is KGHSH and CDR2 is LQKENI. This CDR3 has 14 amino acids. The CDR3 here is CASLPGGGNTEAFF. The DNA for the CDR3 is TGTGCCAGCTTACCAGGGGGCGGGAACACTGAAGCTTTCTTT.

The CDR3 DNA sequence: TGTGCCAGCAGTGAAGGGTCAGGATCACCCCTCCACTTT. This sequence encodes CASSEGSGSPLHF. The chain has TRBV6-1 and TRBJ1-6; no firm D call. V lost 1 base to trimming and J lost 10 bases, with 8 bases between them. Germline-derived CDR1 and CDR2 are MNHNS and SASEGT. There are 13 residues in the CDR3.

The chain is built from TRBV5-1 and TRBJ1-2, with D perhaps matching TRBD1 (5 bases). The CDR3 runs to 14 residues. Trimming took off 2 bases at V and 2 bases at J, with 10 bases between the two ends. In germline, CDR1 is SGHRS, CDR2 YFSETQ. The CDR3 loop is CASSFGGTNYGYTF. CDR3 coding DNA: TGCGCCAGCAGCTTCGGCGGGACCAACTATGGCTACACCTTC.

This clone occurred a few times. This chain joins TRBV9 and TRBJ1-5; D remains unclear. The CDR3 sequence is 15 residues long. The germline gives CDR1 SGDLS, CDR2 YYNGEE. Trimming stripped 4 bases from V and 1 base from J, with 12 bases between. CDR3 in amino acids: CASSSSGSSNQPQHF. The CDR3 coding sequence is TGTGCCAGCAGCTCCTCGGGGTCCAGCAATCAGCCCCAGCATTTT.

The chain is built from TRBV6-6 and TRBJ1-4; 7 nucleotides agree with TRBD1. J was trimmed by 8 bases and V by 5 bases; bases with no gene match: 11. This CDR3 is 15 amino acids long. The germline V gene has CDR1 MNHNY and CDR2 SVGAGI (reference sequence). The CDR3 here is CASSGATGIGEKLFF. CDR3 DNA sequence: TGTGCCAGCAGTGGAGCGACAGGGATCGGAGAAAAACTGTTTTTT.

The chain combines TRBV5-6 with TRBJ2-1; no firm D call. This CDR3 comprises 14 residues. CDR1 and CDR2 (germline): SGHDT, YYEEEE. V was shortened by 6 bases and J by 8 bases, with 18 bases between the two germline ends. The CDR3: CASIVQPREHEQFF. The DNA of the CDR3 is TGTGCCAGCATAGTACAGCCCCGCGAGCATGAGCAGTTCTTC.

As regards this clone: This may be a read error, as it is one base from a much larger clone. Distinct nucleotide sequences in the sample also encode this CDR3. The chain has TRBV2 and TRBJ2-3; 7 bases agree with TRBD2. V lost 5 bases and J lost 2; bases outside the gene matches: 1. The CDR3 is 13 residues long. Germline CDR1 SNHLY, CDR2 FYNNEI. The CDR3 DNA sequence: TGTGCCAGCAGTCGGGACTACACAGATACGCAGTATTTT. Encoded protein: CASSRDYTDTQYF.

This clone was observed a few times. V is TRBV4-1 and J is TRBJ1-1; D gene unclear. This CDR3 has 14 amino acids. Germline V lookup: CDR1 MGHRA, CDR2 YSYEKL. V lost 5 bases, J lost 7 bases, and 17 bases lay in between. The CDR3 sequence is CASSSPTGRVEAFF. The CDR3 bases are TGCGCCAGCAGCTCCCCGACTGGGCGGGTTGAAGCTTTCTTT.

The CDR3 region is CASSLDPGQGGHEQYF. The CDR3 nucleotides are TGTGCCAGCAGCTTGGATCCGGGACAGGGGGGCCACGAGCAGTACTTC. The chain carries TRBV5-4 and TRBJ2-7; 11 positions match TRBD1. Trimming at V came to 0 bases and at J to 5 bases, leaving 7 bases not matched to a gene. Germline CDR1 reads SGHNT; CDR2 reads YYREEE (reference sequence). The CDR3 length is 16 residues.

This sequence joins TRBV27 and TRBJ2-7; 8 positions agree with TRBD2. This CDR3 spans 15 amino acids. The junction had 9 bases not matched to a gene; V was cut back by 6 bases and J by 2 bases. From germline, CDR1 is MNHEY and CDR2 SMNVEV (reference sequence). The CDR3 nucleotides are TGTGCCAGCAGACCTAAGGGGACTAGGGCCTACGAGCAGTACTTC. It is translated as CASRPKGTRAYEQYF.

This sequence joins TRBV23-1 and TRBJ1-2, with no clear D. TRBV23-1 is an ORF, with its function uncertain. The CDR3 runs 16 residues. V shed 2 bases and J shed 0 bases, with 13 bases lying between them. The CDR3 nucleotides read TGCGCCAGCAGTCAAGTCCAATGGCTGACTAACTATGGCTACACCTTC. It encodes CASSQVQWLTNYGYTF.

The CDR3 is CASSPQAGGETQYF. CDR3 DNA: TGTGCCAGCAGTCCCCAAGCGGGAGGCGAGACCCAGTACTTC. This chain joins TRBV2 and TRBJ2-5, with 9 nucleotides matching TRBD2. V dropped 5 bases and J dropped 5; count of bases not matched to a gene: 6. Germline V gives CDR1 SNHLY, CDR2 FYNNEI. This CDR3 comprises 14 residues.

The CDR3 reads CASSSIQGFSSGNTIYF. The CDR3 nucleotides are TGTGCCAGCAGCTCGATACAGGGGTTCAGCTCTGGAAACACCATATATTTT. The chain couples TRBV11-2 to TRBJ1-3, with 7 bases matching TRBD1. The CDR3 length is 17 residues. Germline V gene sequence: CDR1 SGHAT, CDR2 FQNNGV. With 4 bases clipped from V and 0 bases from J, the junction kept 9 bases outside the gene matches.

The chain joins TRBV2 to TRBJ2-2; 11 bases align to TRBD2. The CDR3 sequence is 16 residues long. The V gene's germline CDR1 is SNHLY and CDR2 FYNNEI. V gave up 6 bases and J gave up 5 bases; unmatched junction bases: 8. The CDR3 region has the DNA TGTGCCAGCAGACTAGCGGGGGTCATAGGAACCGGGGAGCTGTTTTTT. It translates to CASRLAGVIGTGELFF.

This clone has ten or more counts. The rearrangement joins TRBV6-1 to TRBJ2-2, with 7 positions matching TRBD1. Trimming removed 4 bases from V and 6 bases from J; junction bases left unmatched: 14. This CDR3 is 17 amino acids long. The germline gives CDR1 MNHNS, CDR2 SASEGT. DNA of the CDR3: TGTGCCAGCAGTGGTGGGTTGAAGGACAGGTGGTCCGGGGAGCTGTTTTTT. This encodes CASSGGLKDRWSGELFF.

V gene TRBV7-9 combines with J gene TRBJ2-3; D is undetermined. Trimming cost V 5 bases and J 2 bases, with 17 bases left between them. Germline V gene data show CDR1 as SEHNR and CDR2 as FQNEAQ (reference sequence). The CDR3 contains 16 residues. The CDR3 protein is CASSEQVPLNTDTQYF. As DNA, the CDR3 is TGTGCCAGCAGCGAGCAAGTGCCGCTCAACACAGATACGCAGTATTTT. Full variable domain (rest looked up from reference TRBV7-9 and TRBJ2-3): DTGVSQNPRHKITKRGQNVTFRCDPISEHNRLYWYRQTLGQGPEFLTYFQNEAQLEKSRLLSDRFSAERPKGSFSTLEIQRTEQGDSAMYLCASSEQVPLNTDTQYFGPGTRLTVL.

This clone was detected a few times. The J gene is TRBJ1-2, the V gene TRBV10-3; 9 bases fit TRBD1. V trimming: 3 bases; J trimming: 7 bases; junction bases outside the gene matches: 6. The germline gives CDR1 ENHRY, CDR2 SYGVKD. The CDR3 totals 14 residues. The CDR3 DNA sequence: TGTGCCATCAGTGAATCCCGGACAGGGGCTGGCTACACCTTC. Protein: CAISESRTGAGYTF.

The CDR3, as DNA: TGTGCCAGCAGCTTAACGGTCCGCGAGCAGTTCTTC. Protein product: CASSLTVREQFF. The chain joins TRBV11-3 to TRBJ2-1; no reliable D call. The CDR3 extends over 12 amino acids. V lost 2 bases, J lost 10 bases, and 9 bases lay in between. The germline gives CDR1 SGHNT, CDR2 YENEEA. The whole variable domain, filled in from reference TRBV11-3 and TRBJ2-1, reads EAGVVQSPRYKIIEKKQPVAFWCNPISGHNTLYWYLQNLGQGPELLIRYENEEAVDDSQLPKDRFSAERLKGVDSTLKIQPAELGDSAVYLCASSLTVREQFFGPGTRLTVL.